This T cell receptor beta chain was recovered during a study of blood T cell repertoires in COVID-19. TCRdb keeps only in-frame clones here, not all; method: immunoSEQ multiplex PCR. The sample has 210,000 or so clones; around 80% are singletons. Germline V CDR1 and CDR2: SNHLY, FYNNEI. Trimming took off 5 bases at V and 4 bases at J, with 9 bases between the two ends. The CDR3 consists of 13 residues. The receptor comes from a woman aged 40 to 50 with acute or convalescent COVID-19. The chain carries TRBV2 and TRBJ1-5; no definite D call. Material: peripheral blood. CDR3 sequence reads: CASSFDINQPQHF. CDR3 nucleotide sequence: TGTGCCAGCAGTTTCGACATAAATCAGCCCCAGCATTTT.